These T cell receptor beta chains were read from a single sample in a study of cytomegalovirus exposure and HLA in healthy donors. Here immunoSEQ multiplex PCR was the method, and the copy in TCRdb shows in-frame clones only, minus some. The data hold about 200,000 clones, with 82% observed a single time. Sequenced: PBMCs. The receptors were gathered from a boy aged 2 to 10 in good health and CMV-seronegative. Both conserved end residues are part of each CDR3. D genes are given only for firm matches. Size values are once, few and many counts, or a class for expanded clones, and some rows have none.

few,TRBJ2-5,TRBD2,TRBV5-4,CASSPGGGAGETQYF,TGTGCCAGCAGCCCGGGCGGGGGGGCCGGCGAGACCCAGTACTTC
once,TRBJ2-3,TRBD2,TRBV18,CASSLNSLAGSTDTQYF,TGTGCCAGCTCACTCAATTCACTAGCGGGATCCACAGATACGCAGTATTTT
-,TRBJ2-1,TRBD1,TRBV5-1,CASSPGQVLTDNEQFF,TGCGCCAGCAGCCCGGGACAGGTCCTAACCGACAATGAGCAGTTCTTC
-,TRBJ2-2,-,TRBV23-1,CASSQSRTANTGELFF,TGCGCCAGCAGTCAATCGAGGACAGCCAACACCGGGGAGCTGTTTTTT
-,TRBJ1-2,-,TRBV27,CASSFTGDLGGYTF,TGTGCCAGCAGTTTTACCGGGGACTTGGGTGGCTACACCTTC
-,TRBJ1-4,-,TRBV11-2,CASSHPGIPNEKLFF,TGTGCCAGCAGCCATCCCGGGATCCCTAATGAAAAACTGTTTTTT
-,TRBJ1-5,TRBD1,TRBV6-1,CASSERGRGPIPQHF,TGTGCCAGCAGTGAACGCGGGAGGGGGCCCATACCCCAGCATTTT
few,TRBJ2-5,TRBD2,TRBV5-6,CASSQTLAGGETQYF,TGTGCCAGCAGCCAGACGCTAGCGGGGGGAGAGACCCAGTACTTC
-,TRBJ2-2,-,TRBV10-3,CAISELGHTLSGELFF,TGTGCCATCAGTGAATTGGGACACACGTTGTCCGGGGAGCTGTTTTTT
once,TRBJ2-3,-,TRBV4-1,CASSQEGGFETQYF,TGCGCCAGCAGCCAAGAAGGAGGGTTCGAAACGCAGTATTTT
-,TRBJ2-3,-,TRBV19,CASSLRGRRGPRADTQYF,TGTGCCAGTAGTCTCCGGGGTCGGCGGGGGCCGAGGGCAGATACGCAGTATTTT
-,TRBJ2-5,-,TRBV18,CASSPRGDSLRGETQYF,TGTGCCAGCTCACCAAGGGGGGACAGTCTGAGGGGAGAGACCCAGTACTTC
-,TRBJ1-5,-,TRBV6-5,CASSFPGEINQPQHF,TGTGCCAGCAGTTTCCCCGGGGAGATCAATCAGCCCCAGCATTTT
-,TRBJ1-3,-,TRBV6-5,CASSDRSSGNTIYF,TGTGCCAGCAGTGACAGGAGCTCTGGAAACACCATATATTTT
-,TRBJ1-2,TRBD1,TRBV10-3,CAISGQGNYGYTF,TGTGCCATCAGTGGACAGGGGAACTATGGCTACACCTTC
-,TRBJ2-7,TRBD2,TRBV7-2,CASSLDRTSGGYEQYF,TGTGCCAGCAGCTTAGATCGGACTAGCGGGGGTTACGAGCAGTACTTC
-,TRBJ1-4,-,TRBV4-3,CASSHREGANEKLFF,TGCGCCAGCAGCCACCGCGAGGGGGCTAATGAAAAACTGTTTTTT
-,TRBJ2-3,-,TRBV25-1,CASSESTAYTSDTQYF,TGTGCCAGCAGTGAATCGACAGCCTACACCTCCGATACGCAGTATTTT
once,TRBJ1-2,-,TRBV27,CASSPVGAGYGYTF,TGTGCCAGCAGTCCGGTGGGGGCGGGCTATGGCTACACCTTC
-,TRBJ1-3,-,TRBV7-7,CASSSESGAWRDTIYF,TGTGCTAGCAGCTCAGAGTCCGGGGCCTGGAGGGACACCATATATTTT
-,TRBJ2-3,TRBD2,TRBV5-4,CASSLVLQRGYSDTQYF,TGTGCCAGCAGCTTGGTCCTCCAGCGGGGGTATTCAGATACGCAGTATTTT
-,TRBJ2-5,TRBD2,TRBV10-2,CASRPGTRETQYF,TGCGCCAGCAGACCCGGGACTAGGGAGACCCAGTACTTC
-,TRBJ2-7,TRBD1,TRBV15,CATSRGGGQGSYEQYF,TGTGCCACCAGCAGAGGTGGGGGACAGGGATCCTACGAGCAGTACTTC
-,TRBJ2-3,TRBD1,TRBV27,CASRALNRDRVEDTQYF,TGTGCCAGCAGGGCTCTTAATCGGGACAGGGTGGAAGATACGCAGTATTTT
-,TRBJ1-2,TRBD1,TRBV6-5,CASSPWTGEGYTF,TGTGCCAGCAGTCCGTGGACAGGGGAGGGCTACACCTTC
once,TRBJ1-5,-,TRBV7-9,CASSPGDQPQHF,TGTGCCAGCAGCCCCGGTGATCAGCCCCAGCATTTT
-,TRBJ2-7,-,TRBV18,CASSPRVETYEQYF,TGTGCCAGCTCACCGCGGGTGGAAACCTACGAGCAGTACTTC